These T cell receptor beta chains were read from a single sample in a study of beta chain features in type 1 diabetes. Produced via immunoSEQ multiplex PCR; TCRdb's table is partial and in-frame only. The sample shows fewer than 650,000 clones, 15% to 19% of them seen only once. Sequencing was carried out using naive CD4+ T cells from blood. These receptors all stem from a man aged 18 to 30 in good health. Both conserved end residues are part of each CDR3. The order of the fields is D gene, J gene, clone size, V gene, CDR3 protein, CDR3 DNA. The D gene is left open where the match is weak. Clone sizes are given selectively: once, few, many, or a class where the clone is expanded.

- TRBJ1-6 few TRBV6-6 CASSYRVPYNSPLHF TGTGCCAGCAGTTACAGGGTCCCTTATAATTCACCCCTCCACTTT
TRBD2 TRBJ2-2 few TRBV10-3 CAISVLSGGDTGELFF TGTGCCATCAGTGTCTTGTCGGGAGGGGACACCGGGGAGCTGTTTTTT
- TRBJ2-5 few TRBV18 CASSLRLGREETQYF TGTGCCAGCTCGCTTAGACTCGGCCGAGAAGAGACCCAGTACTTC
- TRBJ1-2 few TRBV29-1 CSVDPTGIPHYGYTF TGCAGCGTTGACCCAACAGGGATCCCTCACTATGGCTACACCTTC
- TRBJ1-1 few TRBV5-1 CASSLGRQRNTEAFF TGCGCCAGCAGCTTGGGGAGACAGAGGAACACTGAAGCTTTCTTT
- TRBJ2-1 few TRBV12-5 CASGSGREGEQFF TGTGCTAGTGGTTCCGGCAGGGAAGGTGAGCAGTTCTTC
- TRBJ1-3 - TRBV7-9 CASSFQESSGNTIYF TGTGCCAGCAGCTTTCAGGAGAGCTCTGGAAACACCATATATTTT
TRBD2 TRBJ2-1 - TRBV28 CASSFPGLAGGPGNEQFF TGTGCCAGCAGTTTCCCGGGACTAGCGGGAGGGCCGGGAAATGAGCAGTTCTTC
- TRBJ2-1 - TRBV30 CAWWDMGGHNEQFF TGTGCCTGGTGGGATATGGGGGGCCACAATGAGCAGTTCTTC
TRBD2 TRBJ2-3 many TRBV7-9 CASSLGGLARDTQYF TGTGCCAGCAGCTTGGGCGGACTAGCAAGAGATACGCAGTATTTT
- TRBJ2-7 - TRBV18 CASSPPAVPSEQYF TGTGCCAGCTCACCACCGGCGGTCCCCTCCGAGCAGTACTTC
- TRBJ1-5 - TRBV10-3 CAISFDSLNQPQHF TGTGCCATCAGCTTTGACAGCCTCAATCAGCCCCAGCATTTT
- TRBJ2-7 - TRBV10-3 CATRFESYEQYF TGTGCCACCAGATTCGAGTCCTACGAGCAGTACTTC
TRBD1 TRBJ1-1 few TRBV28 CASSSSTGYTEAFF TGTGCCAGCAGTTCCTCGACAGGGTACACTGAAGCTTTCTTT
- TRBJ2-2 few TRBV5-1 CASSFSGELFF TGCGCCAGCAGCTTCTCCGGGGAGCTGTTTTTT
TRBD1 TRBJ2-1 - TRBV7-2 CASRGDRASYNEQFF TGTGCCAGCAGAGGGGACAGGGCCTCCTACAATGAGCAGTTCTTC
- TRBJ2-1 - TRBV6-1 CASSELSSYNEQFF TGTGCCAGCAGTGAGCTAAGTTCCTACAATGAGCAGTTCTTC
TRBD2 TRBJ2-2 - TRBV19 CASGGVGGRAKELFF TGTGCCAGTGGAGGCGTGGGCGGGAGGGCCAAAGAGCTGTTTTTT
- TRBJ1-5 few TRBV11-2 CASSGQRINQPQHF TGTGCCAGCAGCGGGCAGCGGATCAATCAGCCCCAGCATTTT
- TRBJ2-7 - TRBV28 CASSLRPYEQYF TGTGCCAGCAGTTTAAGGCCTTACGAGCAGTACTTC
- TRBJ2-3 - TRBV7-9 CASSASEGASDTQYF TGTGCCAGCAGCGCCTCGGAAGGGGCATCAGATACGCAGTATTTT
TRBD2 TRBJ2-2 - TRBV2 CASSLAGNTGELFF TGTGCCAGCTCCCTAGCGGGGAACACCGGGGAGCTGTTTTTT
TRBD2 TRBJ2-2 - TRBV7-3 CASSLRASGSTNTGELFF TGTGCCAGCAGCTTAAGGGCTAGCGGGAGTACTAACACCGGGGAGCTGTTTTTT
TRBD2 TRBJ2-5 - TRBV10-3 CAIREGGETQYF TGTGCCATTCGGGAGGGGGGAGAGACCCAGTACTTC
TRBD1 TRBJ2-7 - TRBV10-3 CAISGLVTGGTYEQYF TGTGCCATCAGTGGGCTAGTGACAGGGGGGACCTACGAGCAGTACTTC